The next 18 T cell receptor beta chains were all read from a single sample in a study of Graves' ophthalmopathy and Graves' hyperthyroidism. TCR beta CDR3 amplification used RNA transcripts. The workflow started with a first-round RT-PCR run with HTBI primers and then moved on to a second-round multiplex PCR. Each CDR3 protein gets one entry after TCRdb re-called the multiplex PCR reads with MiXCR. Of 300,000 to 400,000 distinct CDR3 sequences detected, roughly a sixth appear once; the ten largest clones hold 10% to 15%. Sequencing was done on a sample of peripheral blood. Receptors were obtained from an adult man with Graves' ophthalmopathy.

In this sample, this clonotype turned up many times. V and J are TRBV20-1 and TRBJ2-7; perhaps TRBD1 as D (5 bases). The CDR3 covers 14 residues. Trimming took off 1 base at V and 3 bases at J, with 13 bases between the two ends. Germline loops: CDR1 DFQATT, CDR2 SNEGSKA (reference sequence). CDR3 sequence reads: CSARGPTGFYEQYF. CDR3 nucleotides: TGCAGTGCTAGAGGACCCACAGGATTCTACGAGCAGTACTTC.

This clonotype was seen at least ten times. The V gene is TRBV6-5, the J gene TRBJ2-7; 9 bases line up with TRBD1. The CDR3 contains 16 residues. CDR1 MNHEY and CDR2 SVGAGI come from the germline V gene. Trimming removed 2 bases from V and 2 bases from J; junction bases left unmatched: 7. In DNA form, the CDR3 reads TGTGCCAGCAGTTACGGCGTCGGGACAGGGACCTACGAGCAGTACTTC. Residues: CASSYGVGTGTYEQYF.

This clonotype was counted many times. The chain recombines TRBV20-1 with TRBJ2-7; TRBD1 matches 10 bases. With 5 bases clipped from V and 9 bases from J, the junction kept 13 bases outside the gene matches. Per the germline V gene, CDR1 is DFQATT and CDR2 is SNEGSKA (reference sequence). The CDR3 has 14 residues. CDR3 sequence (DNA): TGCAGTGCTCTCCCGACAGGGGGCTGGGACGGGCAGTACTTC. This translates into CSALPTGGWDGQYF.

At least ten counts were recorded for this clonotype. J is TRBJ2-7 and V is TRBV7-8, with 8 bases fitting TRBD2. The CDR3 is made up of 17 amino acids. V shed 1 base, J shed 2 bases, and the junction held 10 bases outside the gene matches. Germline values: CDR1 SGHVS, CDR2 FQNEAQ. CDR3 bases: TGTGCCAGCAGCTTAGGGCTGCGGGGGGAGCCTACCTACGAGCAGTACTTC. Translating it yields CASSLGLRGEPTYEQYF.

In this sample, this clonotype turned up many times. The rearrangement uses TRBV6-1 and TRBJ2-5; 13 bases align to TRBD2. Trimming removed 6 bases from V and 5 bases from J; junction bases left unmatched: 3. Looked up from germline, CDR1 is MNHNS and CDR2 is SASEGT. CDR3 length equals 14 residues. The CDR3 DNA is TGTGCCAGCAGGACTAGCGGGGGGTCGGAGACCCAGTACTTC. It is translated as CASRTSGGSETQYF.

In this sample, this clonotype turned up many times. The chain employs TRBV12-3 or TRBV12-4 and TRBJ1-1, with D possibly being TRBD1 (6 bases). The CDR3 sequence is 14 residues long. With 7 bases removed from V and 2 bases from J, the gap between germline ends came to 14 bases. The CDR3 DNA reads TGTGCCAGCACCGTGACAGGTACCAACACTGAAGCTTTCTTT. Translating gives CASTVTGTNTEAFF.

This clonotype appeared many times. The V gene is TRBV18, the J gene TRBJ1-1; D uncertain. Trimming shortened V by 7 bases and J by 0 bases, and 3 bases separated the two germline ends. The CDR3 is 11 residues long. Germline V gene sequence: CDR1 KGHSH, CDR2 LQKENI. The CDR3 DNA sequence: TGTGCCAGCTTCCTGAACACTGAAGCTTTCTTT. Protein: CASFLNTEAFF.

This clonotype was found many times. J is TRBJ2-7 and V is TRBV6-1; maybe TRBD1 (6 bases). The V gene lost 0 bases and the J gene lost 3 bases, with 12 bases spanning the gap. Germline CDR1 and CDR2: MNHNS and SASEGT. This CDR3 comprises 15 residues. CDR3 in DNA: TGTGCCAGCAGTGAAGCGGCACAGGGTGGCTACGAGCAGTACTTC. It yields the protein CASSEAAQGGYEQYF.

The rearrangement joins TRBV6-1 to TRBJ1-6, with D hard to call. This CDR3 spans 12 amino acids. Trimming stripped 2 bases from V and 11 bases from J, with 7 bases between. In germline, CDR1 is MNHNS, CDR2 SASEGT. CDR3 DNA: TGTGCCAGCAGTGAACGATCCACACCCCTCCACTTT. It specifies CASSERSTPLHF.

This clonotype was observed at least ten times. J is TRBJ1-5 and V is TRBV4-1; no clear D. V was pared by 2 bases and J by 1 base, with 9 bases between. Germline loops: CDR1 MGHRA, CDR2 YSYEKL. CDR3 length equals 15 residues. As DNA, the CDR3 is TGCGCCAGCAGCCAAAATAAAGAAAGCAATCAGCCCCAGCATTTT. Translated, it gives CASSQNKESNQPQHF.

This clonotype has a count of ten or more. The chain uses TRBV19 and TRBJ1-2, with 7 bases aligning to TRBD1. CDR3 length: 15 residues. With 7 bases clipped from V and 6 bases from J, the junction kept 14 bases outside the gene matches. The germline CDR1 and CDR2 sequences are LNHDA and SQIVND (reference sequence). The CDR3 is CASTPGKTGPDGYTF. DNA of the CDR3: TGTGCCAGTACCCCAGGAAAGACAGGGCCGGATGGCTACACCTTC.

Many counts were recorded for this clonotype. The chain has TRBV24-1 and TRBJ2-7; D is ambiguous. The CDR3 extends over 15 amino acids. Germline V gene lookup returns CDR1 KGHDR and CDR2 SFDVKD. V was pared by 4 bases and J by 5 bases, with 17 bases between. In DNA, the CDR3 is TGTGCCACCAGTGACCCACGACACGGTAGGGACGAGCAGTACTTC. Translating it yields CATSDPRHGRDEQYF.

This clonotype has ten or more counts. V usage is TRBV6-4 and J usage is TRBJ1-5, with 8 bases lining up with TRBD1. V shed 4 bases, J shed 1 base, and the junction held 12 bases outside the gene matches. This CDR3 region has 18 residues. The V gene's germline CDR1 is MRHNA and CDR2 SNTAGT. CDR3 region: CASSGPAGQELSNQPQHF. For the CDR3, the DNA is TGTGCCAGCAGTGGCCCCGCGGGACAGGAATTGAGCAATCAGCCCCAGCATTTT.

The table lists this clonotype with many counts. The chain recombines TRBV4-3 with TRBJ1-2; D is possibly TRBD1 (6 bases). V was shortened by 0 bases and J by 4 bases, with 9 bases between the two germline ends. Germline V gene data show CDR1 as LGHNA and CDR2 as YSLEER. This CDR3 has 14 residues. The CDR3 reads CASSQDRGLYGYTF. The CDR3 DNA sequence: TGCGCCAGCAGCCAAGATCGGGGGCTCTATGGCTACACCTTC.

The table lists this clonotype with many counts. The rearrangement uses TRBV2 and TRBJ1-2, with 8 positions matching TRBD1. V lost 7 bases, J lost 2 bases, and 6 bases stayed unmatched. There are 14 residues in the CDR3. The germline V gene encodes CDR1 SNHLY and CDR2 FYNNEI. The CDR3: CASIQGAANYGYTF. As DNA, the CDR3 is TGTGCCAGCATTCAGGGGGCGGCGAACTATGGCTACACCTTC.

This clonotype was seen a few times. The chain employs TRBV6-2 or TRBV6-3 and TRBJ2-4, with D hard to call. Germline V CDR1 and CDR2: MNHEY, SVGEGT. Trimming removed 8 bases from V and 0 bases from J, with 8 bases in between. This CDR3 region has 13 residues. The CDR3 nucleotides read TGTGCCAGCCTGAATTTAGCCAAAAACATTCAGTACTTC. This codes for CASLNLAKNIQYF.

This clonotype occurred many times. Germline and junction disagree at one end, which may indicate a read error. CDR3 region: CASSSPVDGGWETQHF. The CDR3 DNA is TGTGCCAGCAGCTCCCCGGTTGACGGAGGGTGGGAGACCCAGCACTTC. The chain links TRBV5-4 to TRBJ2-5; TRBD2 is a possible D gene (6 bases). This CDR3 contains 16 residues. Germline values: CDR1 SGHNT, CDR2 YYREEE (reference sequence). Combining the CDR3 with reference TRBV5-4 and TRBJ2-5 gives the whole variable domain ETGVTQSPTHLIKTRGQQVTLRCSSQSGHNTVSWYQQALGQGPQFIFQYYREEENGRGNFPPRFSGLQFPNYSSELNVNALELDDSALYLCASSSPVDGGWETQHFGPGTRLLVL.

This clonotype was seen repeatedly, ten times or more. The junction departs from the called germline gene at one end, perhaps through a read error. This rearrangement joins TRBV7-2 to TRBJ1-2; TRBD1 matches 7 bases. The CDR3 totals 11 residues. Germline V lookup: CDR1 SGHTA, CDR2 FQGNSA. The CDR3 DNA follows: TGTGCCAGCAGCGCCCCGGGACAGTCGCACTTC. Protein product: CASSAPGQSHF.